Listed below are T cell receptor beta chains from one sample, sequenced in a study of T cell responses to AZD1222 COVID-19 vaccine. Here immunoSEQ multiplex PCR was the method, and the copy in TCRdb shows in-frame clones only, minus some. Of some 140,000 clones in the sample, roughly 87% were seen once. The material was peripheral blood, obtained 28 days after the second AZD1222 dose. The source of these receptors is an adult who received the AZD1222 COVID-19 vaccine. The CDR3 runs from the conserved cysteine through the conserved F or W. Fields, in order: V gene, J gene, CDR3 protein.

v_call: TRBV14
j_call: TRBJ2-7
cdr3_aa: CASSQLDGSSYEQYF

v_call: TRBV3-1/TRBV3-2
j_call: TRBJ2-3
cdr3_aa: CASSQGNTDTQYF

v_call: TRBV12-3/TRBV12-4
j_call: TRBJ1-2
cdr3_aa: CASSIGGSGYTF

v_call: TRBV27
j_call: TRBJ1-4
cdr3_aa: CASSVRQNEKLFF

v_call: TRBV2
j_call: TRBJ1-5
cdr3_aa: CASSILRGAGSGNSNQPQHF

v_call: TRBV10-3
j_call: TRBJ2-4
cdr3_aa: CAISESGDSKNIQYF

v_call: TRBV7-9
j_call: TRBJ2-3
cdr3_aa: CASSETRAARPSTHGTQYF

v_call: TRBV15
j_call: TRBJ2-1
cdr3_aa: CATDLGQGLDNEQFF

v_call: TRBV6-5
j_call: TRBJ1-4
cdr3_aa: CATIPGSFNEKLFF

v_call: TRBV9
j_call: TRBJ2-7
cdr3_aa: CASSVYSSSGYEQYF

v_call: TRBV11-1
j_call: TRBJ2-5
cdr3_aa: CASSLGTSGGVETQYF

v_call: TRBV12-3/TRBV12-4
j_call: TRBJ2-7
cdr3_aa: CASSLLGEQYF

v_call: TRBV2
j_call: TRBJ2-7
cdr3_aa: CASKFLLAGTYEQYF

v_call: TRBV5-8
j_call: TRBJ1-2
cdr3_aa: CASSLEIQDNRYTF

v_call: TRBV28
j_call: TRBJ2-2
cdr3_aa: CASSSQGGLRELFF

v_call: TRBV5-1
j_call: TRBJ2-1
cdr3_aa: CASSLDGGRAAHNEQFF

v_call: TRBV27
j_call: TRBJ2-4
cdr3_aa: CASSRVGQGLAKNIQYF

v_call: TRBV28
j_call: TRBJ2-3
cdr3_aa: CASSPTGLAGGRWLDF

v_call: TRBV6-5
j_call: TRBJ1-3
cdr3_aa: CASTIDRGQGNTIYF

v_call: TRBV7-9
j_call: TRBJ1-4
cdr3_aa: CASSPGAREKLFF

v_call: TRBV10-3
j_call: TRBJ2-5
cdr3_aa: CATRDRGGQETQYF

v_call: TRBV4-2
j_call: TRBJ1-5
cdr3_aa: CASSQTLNQPQHF

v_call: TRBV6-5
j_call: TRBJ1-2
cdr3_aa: CASSKGWGAGYTF

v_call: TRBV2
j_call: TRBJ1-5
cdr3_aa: CASRGDSNQPQHF

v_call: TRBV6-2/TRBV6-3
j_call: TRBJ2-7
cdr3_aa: CASSYEGLAGNNYEQYF

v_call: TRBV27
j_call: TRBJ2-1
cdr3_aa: CASSLLAGGHEQFF

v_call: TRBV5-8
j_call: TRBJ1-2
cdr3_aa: CASSFSGYYGYTF

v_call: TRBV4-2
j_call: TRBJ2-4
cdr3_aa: CASSQGTELAKNIQYF

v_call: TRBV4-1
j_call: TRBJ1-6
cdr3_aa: CASSQGYGQDNSPLHF

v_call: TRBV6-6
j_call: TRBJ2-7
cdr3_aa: CASSPTSGGAPSYEQYF

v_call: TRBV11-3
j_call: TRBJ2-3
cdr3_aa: CASSLPRGTGVPDTQYF

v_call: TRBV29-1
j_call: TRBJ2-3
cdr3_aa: CSVEGPGGATDTQYF

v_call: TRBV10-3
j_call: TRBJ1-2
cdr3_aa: CAIAGTADGYTF

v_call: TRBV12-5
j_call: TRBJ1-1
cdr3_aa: CASGLVLGGGPTEAFF

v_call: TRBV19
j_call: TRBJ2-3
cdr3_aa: CASSIWGQQDTQYF

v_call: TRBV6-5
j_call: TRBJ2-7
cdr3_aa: CASSYSPGQGYEQYF

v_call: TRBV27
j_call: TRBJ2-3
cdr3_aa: CASSLGQVWGTQYF

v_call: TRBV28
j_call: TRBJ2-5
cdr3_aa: CASRPKLAGIQETQYF

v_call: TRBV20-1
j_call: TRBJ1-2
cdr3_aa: CSAGSHGYTF

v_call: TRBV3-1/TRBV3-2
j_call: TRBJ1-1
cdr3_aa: CASLRTGKDTEAFF

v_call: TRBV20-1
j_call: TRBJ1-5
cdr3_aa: CSARLQGTQHF

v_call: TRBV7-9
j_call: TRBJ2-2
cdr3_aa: CASSLGFRPFVGGELFF

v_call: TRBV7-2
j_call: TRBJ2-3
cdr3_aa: CASSFRGGTDTQYF

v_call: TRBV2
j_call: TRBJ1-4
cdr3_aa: CASRGQGDEKLFF

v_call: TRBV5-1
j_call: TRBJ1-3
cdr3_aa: CASSHGTPSGNTIYF

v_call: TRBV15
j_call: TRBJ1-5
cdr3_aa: CATSRGRQAGYGNQPQHF

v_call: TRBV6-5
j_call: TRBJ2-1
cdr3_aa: CASSLAGAYNEQFF

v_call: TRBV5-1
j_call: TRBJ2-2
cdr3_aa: CASSLRLAGGAGGELFF

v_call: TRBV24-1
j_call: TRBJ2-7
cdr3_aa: CATSDGGDRGRGEQYF